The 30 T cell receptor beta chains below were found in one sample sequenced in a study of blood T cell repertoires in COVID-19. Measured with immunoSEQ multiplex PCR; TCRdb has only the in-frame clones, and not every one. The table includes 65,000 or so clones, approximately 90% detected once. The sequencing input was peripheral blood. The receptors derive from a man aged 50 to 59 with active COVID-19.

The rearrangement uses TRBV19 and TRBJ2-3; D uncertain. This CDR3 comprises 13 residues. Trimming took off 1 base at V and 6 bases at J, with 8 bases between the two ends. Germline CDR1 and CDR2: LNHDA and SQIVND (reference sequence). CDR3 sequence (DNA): TGTGCCAGTAGTATAGTCGCGAGGGATACGCAGTATTTT. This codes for CASSIVARDTQYF.

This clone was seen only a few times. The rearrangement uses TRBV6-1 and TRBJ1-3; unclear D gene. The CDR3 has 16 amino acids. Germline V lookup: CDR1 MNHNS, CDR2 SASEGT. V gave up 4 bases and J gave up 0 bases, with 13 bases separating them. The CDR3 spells CASSAPQRASGNTIYF. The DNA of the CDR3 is TGTGCCAGCAGTGCACCGCAGCGGGCCTCTGGAAACACCATATATTTT.

CDR3 in DNA: TGTGCCAGCACACGGGGACTAGCGGGGGGGGTCACAGATACGCAGTATTTT. Protein product: CASTRGLAGGVTDTQYF. The chain couples TRBV5-8 to TRBJ2-3; 16 bases match TRBD2. Germline trimming cut 6 bases from V and 2 bases from J; bases unmatched to any gene: 6. This CDR3 has 17 amino acids. CDR1 is SGHTS and CDR2 is YDEGEE in the germline V gene.

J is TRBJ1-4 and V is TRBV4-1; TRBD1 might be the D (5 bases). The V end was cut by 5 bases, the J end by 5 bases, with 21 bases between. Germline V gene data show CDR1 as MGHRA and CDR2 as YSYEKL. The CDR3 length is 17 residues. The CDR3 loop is CASSKGPTGTANEKLFF. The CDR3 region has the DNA TGCGCCAGCAGCAAGGGACCCACCGGGACTGCAAATGAAAAACTGTTTTTT.

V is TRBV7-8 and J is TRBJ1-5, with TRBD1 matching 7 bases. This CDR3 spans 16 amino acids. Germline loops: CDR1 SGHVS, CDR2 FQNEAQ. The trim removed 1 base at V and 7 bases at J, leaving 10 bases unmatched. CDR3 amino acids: CASSLEAGGLGQPQHF. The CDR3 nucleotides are TGTGCCAGCAGCTTAGAGGCAGGGGGTCTCGGACAGCCCCAGCATTTT.

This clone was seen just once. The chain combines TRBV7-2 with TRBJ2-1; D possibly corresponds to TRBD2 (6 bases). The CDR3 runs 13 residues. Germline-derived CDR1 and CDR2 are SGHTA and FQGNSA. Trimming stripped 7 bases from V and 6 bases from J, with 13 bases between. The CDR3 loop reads CASTPVGGNEQFF. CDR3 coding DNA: TGTGCCAGCACCCCGGTCGGGGGCAATGAGCAGTTCTTC.

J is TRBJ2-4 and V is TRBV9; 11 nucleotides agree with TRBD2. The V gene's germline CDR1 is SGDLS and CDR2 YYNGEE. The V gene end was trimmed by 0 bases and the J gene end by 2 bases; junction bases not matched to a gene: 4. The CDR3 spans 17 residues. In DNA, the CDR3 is TGTGCCAGCAGCGTAGCCATAGCGGGAGGGACCAAAAACATTCAGTACTTC. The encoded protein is CASSVAIAGGTKNIQYF. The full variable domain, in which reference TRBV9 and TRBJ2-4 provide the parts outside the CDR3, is DSGVTQTPKHLITATGQRVTLRCSPRSGDLSVYWYQQSLDQGLQFLIQYYNGEERAKGNILERFSAQQFPDLHSELNLSSLELGDSALYFCASSVAIAGGTKNIQYFGAGTRLSVL.

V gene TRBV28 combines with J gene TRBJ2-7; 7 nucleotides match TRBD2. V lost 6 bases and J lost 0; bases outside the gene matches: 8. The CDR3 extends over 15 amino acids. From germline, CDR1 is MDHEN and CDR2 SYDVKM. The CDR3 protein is CASSPLSGFSYEQYF. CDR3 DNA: TGTGCCAGCAGCCCCCTTAGCGGGTTCTCCTACGAGCAGTACTTC.

In nucleotides, the CDR3 is TGTGCCAGCAGCTACGGACTAGCGGGGCTCGGGGAGCTGTTTTTT. It codes for CASSYGLAGLGELFF. This chain connects TRBV5-4 to TRBJ2-2, with 12 bases identical to TRBD2. Losses at the gene ends were 3 bases for V and 7 bases for J; bases not matched to a gene: 4. The CDR3 spans 15 residues. CDR1 is SGHNT and CDR2 is YYREEE in the germline V gene (reference sequence).

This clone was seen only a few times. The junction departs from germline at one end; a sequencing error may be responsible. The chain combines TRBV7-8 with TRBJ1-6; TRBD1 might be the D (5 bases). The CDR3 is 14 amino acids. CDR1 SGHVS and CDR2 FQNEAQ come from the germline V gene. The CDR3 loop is CASTLKGIYSPLHF. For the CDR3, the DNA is TGTGCCAGCACCTTAAAGGGGATCTATTCACCCCTCCACTTT.

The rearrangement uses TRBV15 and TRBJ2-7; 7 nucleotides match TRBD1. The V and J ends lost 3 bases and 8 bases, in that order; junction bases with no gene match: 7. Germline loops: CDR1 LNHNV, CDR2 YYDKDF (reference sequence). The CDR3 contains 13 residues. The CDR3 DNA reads TGTGCCACCAGCAGGGGGACAGAGGACAAGCAGTACTTC. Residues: CATSRGTEDKQYF.

CDR3 nucleotide sequence: TGTGCCAGCGGCCGGGGCAGGGGTCTCGATGAGCAGTTCTTC. It is translated as CASGRGRGLDEQFF. This rearrangement joins TRBV6-2 or TRBV6-3 to TRBJ2-1; tentative D call: TRBD1 (6 bases). Deletions cut 8 bases from V and 8 bases from J, with 19 bases between. CDR1 is MNHEY, CDR2 SVGEGT, per germline. The CDR3 length is 14 residues.

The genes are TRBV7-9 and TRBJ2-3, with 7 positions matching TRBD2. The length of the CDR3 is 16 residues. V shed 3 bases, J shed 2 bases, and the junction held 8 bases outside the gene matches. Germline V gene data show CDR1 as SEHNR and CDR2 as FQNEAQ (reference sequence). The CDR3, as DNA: TGTGCCAGCAGCTTCCCTCGGGGAGGGAACACAGATACGCAGTATTTT. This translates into CASSFPRGGNTDTQYF.

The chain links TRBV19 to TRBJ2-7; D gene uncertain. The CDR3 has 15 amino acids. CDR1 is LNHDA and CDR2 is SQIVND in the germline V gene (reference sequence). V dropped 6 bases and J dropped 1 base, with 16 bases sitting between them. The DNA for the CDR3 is TGTGCCAGTAGCCCCCAAAGCGCTACGTCCTACGAGCAGTACTTC. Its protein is CASSPQSATSYEQYF. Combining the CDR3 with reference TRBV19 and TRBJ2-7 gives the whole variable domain DGGITQSPKYLFRKEGQNVTLSCEQNLNHDAMYWYRQDPGQGLRLIYYSQIVNDFQKGDIAEGYSVSREKKESFPLTVTSAQKNPTAFYLCASSPQSATSYEQYFGPGTRLTVT.

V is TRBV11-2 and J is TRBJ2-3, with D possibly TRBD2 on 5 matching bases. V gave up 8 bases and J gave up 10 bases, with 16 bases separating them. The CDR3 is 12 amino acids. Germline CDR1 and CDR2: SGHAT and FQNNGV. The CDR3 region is CASGPGVLSQYF. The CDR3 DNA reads TGTGCCAGCGGACCCGGGGTACTATCGCAGTATTTT.

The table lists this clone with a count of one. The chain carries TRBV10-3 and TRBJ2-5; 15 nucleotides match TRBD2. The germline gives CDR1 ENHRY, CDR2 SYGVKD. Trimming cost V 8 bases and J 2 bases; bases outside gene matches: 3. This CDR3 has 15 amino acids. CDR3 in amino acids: CAIGTSGGPQETQYF. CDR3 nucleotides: TGTGCCATCGGGACTAGCGGGGGGCCGCAAGAGACCCAGTACTTC.

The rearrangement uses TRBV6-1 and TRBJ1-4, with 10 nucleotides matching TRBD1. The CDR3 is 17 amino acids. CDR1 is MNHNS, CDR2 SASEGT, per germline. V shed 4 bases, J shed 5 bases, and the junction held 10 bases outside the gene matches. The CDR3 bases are TGTGCCAGCAGTGTTCTCGAACCGGGACAGGGGAATGAAAAACTGTTTTTT. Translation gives CASSVLEPGQGNEKLFF.

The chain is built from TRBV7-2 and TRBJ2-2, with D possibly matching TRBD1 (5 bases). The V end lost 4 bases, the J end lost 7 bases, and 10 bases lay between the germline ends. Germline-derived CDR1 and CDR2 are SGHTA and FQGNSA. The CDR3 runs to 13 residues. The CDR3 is CASSSRQIGELFF. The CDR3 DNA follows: TGTGCCAGCAGCTCGAGACAGATCGGGGAGCTGTTTTTT. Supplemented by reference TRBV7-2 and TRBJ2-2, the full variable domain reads GAGVSQSPSNKVTEKGKDVELRCDPISGHTALYWYRQSLGQGLEFLIYFQGNSAPDKSGLPSDRFSAERTGGSVSTLTIQRTQQEDSAVYLCASSSRQIGELFFGEGSRLTVL.

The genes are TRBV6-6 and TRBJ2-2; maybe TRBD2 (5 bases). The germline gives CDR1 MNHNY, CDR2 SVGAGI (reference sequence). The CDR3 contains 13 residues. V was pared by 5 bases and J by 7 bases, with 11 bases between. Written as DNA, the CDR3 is TGTGCCAGCAGTCCCCCAGGAGGCGGGGAGCTGTTTTTT. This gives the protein CASSPPGGGELFF.

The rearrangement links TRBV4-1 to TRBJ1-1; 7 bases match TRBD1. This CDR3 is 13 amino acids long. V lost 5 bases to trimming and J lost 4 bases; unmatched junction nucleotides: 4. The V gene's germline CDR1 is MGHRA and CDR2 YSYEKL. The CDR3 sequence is CASSEQGITEAFF. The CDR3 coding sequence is TGCGCCAGCAGCGAACAGGGGATCACTGAAGCTTTCTTT.

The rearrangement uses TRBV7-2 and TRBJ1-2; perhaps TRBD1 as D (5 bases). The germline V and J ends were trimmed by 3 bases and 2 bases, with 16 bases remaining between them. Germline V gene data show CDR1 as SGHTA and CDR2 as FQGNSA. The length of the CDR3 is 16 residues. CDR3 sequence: CASSLGRGTLNYGYTF. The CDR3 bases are TGTGCCAGCAGCTTGGGGAGGGGAACCCTCAACTATGGCTACACCTTC.

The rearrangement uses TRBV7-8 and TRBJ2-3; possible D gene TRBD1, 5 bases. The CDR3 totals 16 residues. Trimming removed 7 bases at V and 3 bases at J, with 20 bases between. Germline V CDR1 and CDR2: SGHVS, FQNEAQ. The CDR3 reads CASKLTPTGKTDTQYF. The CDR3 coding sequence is TGTGCCAGCAAGCTTACCCCCACAGGAAAAACAGATACGCAGTATTTT.

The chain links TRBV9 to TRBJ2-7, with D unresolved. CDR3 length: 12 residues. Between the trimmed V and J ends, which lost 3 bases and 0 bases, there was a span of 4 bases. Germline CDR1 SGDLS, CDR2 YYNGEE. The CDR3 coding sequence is TGTGCCAGCAGCGATAACTCCTACGAGCAGTACTTC. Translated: CASSDNSYEQYF.

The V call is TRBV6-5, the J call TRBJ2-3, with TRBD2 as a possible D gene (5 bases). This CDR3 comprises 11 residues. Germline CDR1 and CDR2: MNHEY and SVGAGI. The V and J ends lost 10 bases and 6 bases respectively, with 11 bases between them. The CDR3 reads CATTTGDTQYF. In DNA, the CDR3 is TGTGCCACGACAACGGGGGATACGCAGTATTTT.

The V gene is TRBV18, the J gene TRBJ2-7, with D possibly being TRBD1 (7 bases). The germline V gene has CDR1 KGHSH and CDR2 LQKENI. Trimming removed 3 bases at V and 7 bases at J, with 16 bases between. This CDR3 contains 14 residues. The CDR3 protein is CASSPTGAGGEQYF. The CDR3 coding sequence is TGTGCCAGCTCACCCACAGGGGCAGGAGGGGAGCAGTACTTC.

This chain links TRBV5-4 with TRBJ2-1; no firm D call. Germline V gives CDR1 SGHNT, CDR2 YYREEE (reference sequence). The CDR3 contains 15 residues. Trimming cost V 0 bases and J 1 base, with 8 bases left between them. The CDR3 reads CASSLGHRSYNEQFF. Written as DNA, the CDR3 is TGTGCCAGCAGCTTGGGACATCGTTCCTACAATGAGCAGTTCTTC.

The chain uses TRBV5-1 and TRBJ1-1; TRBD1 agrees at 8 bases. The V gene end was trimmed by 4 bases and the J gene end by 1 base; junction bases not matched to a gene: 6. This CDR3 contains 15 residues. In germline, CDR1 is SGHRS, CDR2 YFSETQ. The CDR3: CASSITGTGNTEAFF. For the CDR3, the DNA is TGCGCCAGCAGCATAACCGGGACAGGGAACACTGAAGCTTTCTTT.

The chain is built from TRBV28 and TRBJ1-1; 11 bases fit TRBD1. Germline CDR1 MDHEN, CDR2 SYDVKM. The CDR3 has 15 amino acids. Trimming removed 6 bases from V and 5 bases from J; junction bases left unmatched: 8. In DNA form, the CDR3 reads TGTGCCAGCAGGCAGGGGACAGGGGGGCGTACTGAAGCTTTCTTT. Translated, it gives CASRQGTGGRTEAFF.

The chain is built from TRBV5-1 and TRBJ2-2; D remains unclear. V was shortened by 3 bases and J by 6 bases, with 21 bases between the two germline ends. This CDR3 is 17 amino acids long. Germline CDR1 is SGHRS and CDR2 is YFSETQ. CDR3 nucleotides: TGCGCCAGCAGCTCCCCCGGAGACCTACTGGTTCCCGGGGAGCTGTTTTTT. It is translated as CASSSPGDLLVPGELFF. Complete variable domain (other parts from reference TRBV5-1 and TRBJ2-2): KAGVTQTPRYLIKTRGQQVTLSCSPISGHRSVSWYQQTPGQGLQFLFEYFSETQRNKGNFPGRFSGRQFSNSRSEMNVSTLELGDSALYLCASSSPGDLLVPGELFFGEGSRLTVL.

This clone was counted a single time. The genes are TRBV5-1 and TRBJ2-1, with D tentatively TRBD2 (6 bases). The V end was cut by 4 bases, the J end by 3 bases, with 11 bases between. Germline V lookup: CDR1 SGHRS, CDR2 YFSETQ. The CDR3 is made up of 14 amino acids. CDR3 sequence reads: CASSPGLLYNEQFF. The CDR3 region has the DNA TGCGCCAGCAGCCCGGGACTTCTCTACAATGAGCAGTTCTTC.